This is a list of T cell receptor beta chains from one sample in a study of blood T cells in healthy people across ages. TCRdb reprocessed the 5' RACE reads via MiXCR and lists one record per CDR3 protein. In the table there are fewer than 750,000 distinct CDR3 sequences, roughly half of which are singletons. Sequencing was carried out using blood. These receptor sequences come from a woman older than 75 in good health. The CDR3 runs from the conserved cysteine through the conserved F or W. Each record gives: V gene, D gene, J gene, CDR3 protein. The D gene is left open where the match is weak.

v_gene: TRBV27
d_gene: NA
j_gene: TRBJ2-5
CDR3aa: CASNFWGGAGIETQYF

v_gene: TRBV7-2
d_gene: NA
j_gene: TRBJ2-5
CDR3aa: CASLPREKETQYF

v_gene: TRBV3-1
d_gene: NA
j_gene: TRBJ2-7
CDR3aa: CASSQARGVHEQYF

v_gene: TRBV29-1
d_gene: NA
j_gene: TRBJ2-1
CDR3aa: CSVTHGASYNEQFF

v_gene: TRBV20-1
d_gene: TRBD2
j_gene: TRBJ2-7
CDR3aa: CSARTPSGRSSYEQYF

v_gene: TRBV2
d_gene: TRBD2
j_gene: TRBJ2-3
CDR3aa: CASNGLAVTDTQYF

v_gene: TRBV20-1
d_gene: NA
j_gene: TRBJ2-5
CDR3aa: CSASGGPQETQYF

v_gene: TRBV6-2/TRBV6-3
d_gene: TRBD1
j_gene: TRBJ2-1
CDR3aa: CASSYTGGDRGRDNEQFF

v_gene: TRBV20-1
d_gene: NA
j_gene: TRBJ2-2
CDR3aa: CSALKGGYTGELFF

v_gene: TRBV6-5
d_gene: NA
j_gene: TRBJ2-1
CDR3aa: CAGSLQGEQFF

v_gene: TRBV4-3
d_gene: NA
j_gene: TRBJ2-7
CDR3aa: CASSQGPGWGGYEQYF

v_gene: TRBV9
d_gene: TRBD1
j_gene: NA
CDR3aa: CASSYGTGSFYEQYF

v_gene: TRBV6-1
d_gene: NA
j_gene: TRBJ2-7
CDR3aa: CASKGVGETYEQYF

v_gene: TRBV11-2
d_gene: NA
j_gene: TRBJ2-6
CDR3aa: CASSSLGAGANVLTF

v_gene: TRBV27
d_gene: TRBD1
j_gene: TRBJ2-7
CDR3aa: CASSSLGGQSSYEQYF

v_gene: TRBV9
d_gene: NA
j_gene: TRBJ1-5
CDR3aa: CASSSGGDQPQHF

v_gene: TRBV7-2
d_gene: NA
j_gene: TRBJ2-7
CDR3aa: CASSSAYEQYF

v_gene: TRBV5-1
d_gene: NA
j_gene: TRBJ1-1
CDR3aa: CASSFRERRAEAFF

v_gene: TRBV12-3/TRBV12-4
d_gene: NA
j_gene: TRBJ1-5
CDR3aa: CASSLLGSNQPQHF

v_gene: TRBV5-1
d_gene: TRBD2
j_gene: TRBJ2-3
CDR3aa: CASSGGTITDTQYF

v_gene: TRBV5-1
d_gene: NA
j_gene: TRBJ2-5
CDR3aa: CASSLSQQFQETQYF

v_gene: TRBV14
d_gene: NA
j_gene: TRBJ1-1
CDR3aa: CASSPPGVSRAFF

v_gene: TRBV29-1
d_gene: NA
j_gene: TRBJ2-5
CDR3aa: CSAPDERLETQYF

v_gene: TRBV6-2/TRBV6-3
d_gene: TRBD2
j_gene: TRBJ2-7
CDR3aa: CASTRTSGNYEQYF

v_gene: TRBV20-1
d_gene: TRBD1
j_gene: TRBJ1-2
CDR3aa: CSATTGTAYGYTF

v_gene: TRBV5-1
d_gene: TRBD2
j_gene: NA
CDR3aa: CASSLGKLAGLETQYF

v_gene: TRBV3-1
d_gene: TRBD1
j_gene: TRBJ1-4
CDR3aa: CASSDRGTNEKLFF

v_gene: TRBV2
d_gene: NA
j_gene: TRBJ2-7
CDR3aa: CASSEQGSLYEQYF